A single sample is the source of the 18 T cell receptor beta chains below, sequenced in a study of blood T cell repertoires in COVID-19. TCRdb keeps only in-frame clones here, not all; method: immunoSEQ multiplex PCR. The sample includes some 250,000 clones, roughly 90% seen only once; the top ten take about 12%. Sequenced sample: peripheral blood. These receptors all stem from a woman in her thirties with COVID-19, enrolled during active disease.

Only one count was recorded for this clone. The J gene is TRBJ1-6, the V gene TRBV7-2; TRBD1 aligns across 9 bases. The CDR3 length is 15 residues. CDR1 SGHTA and CDR2 FQGNSA come from the germline V gene. V was clipped by 3 bases and J by 11 bases; unmatched bases: 8. The CDR3 DNA reads TGTGCCAGCAGCTTTAGCGGGACAGGGCGGACACCCCTCCACTTT. It encodes CASSFSGTGRTPLHF.

The chain has TRBV7-9 and TRBJ2-7; possible D gene TRBD2, 5 bases. CDR3 length: 12 residues. V dropped 5 bases and J dropped 3 bases, with 8 bases sitting between them. Per the germline V gene, CDR1 is SEHNR and CDR2 is FQNEAQ (reference sequence). CDR3 protein: CASSPGIYEQYF. The CDR3 DNA reads as TGTGCCAGCAGCCCGGGGATCTACGAGCAGTACTTC.

The chain links TRBV7-2 to TRBJ2-7; 12 bases align to TRBD2. Germline lookup yields CDR1 SGHTA and CDR2 FQGNSA. The CDR3 has 15 residues. With 3 bases clipped from V and 4 bases from J, the junction kept 4 bases outside the gene matches. The CDR3 bases are TGTGCCAGCAGCTTGCTAGCGGGGGGGCATTACGAGCAGTACTTC. It codes for CASSLLAGGHYEQYF.

J is TRBJ2-5 and V is TRBV11-2, with 9 bases fitting TRBD1. Germline CDR1 is SGHAT and CDR2 is FQNNGV. The CDR3 runs 13 residues. The V and J ends lost 5 bases and 4 bases, in that order; junction bases with no gene match: 2. The CDR3: CASSPDRGETQYF. The CDR3 DNA reads TGTGCCAGCAGCCCGGACAGGGGAGAGACCCAGTACTTC.

The J gene is TRBJ2-5, the V gene TRBV19, with 7 bases matching TRBD2. The CDR3 runs to 15 residues. Per germline, CDR1 LNHDA and CDR2 SQIVND (reference sequence). V lost 3 bases and J lost 2; bases outside the gene matches: 6. The CDR3: CASSMRGEGQETQYF. CDR3 bases: TGTGCCAGTAGTATGCGCGGGGAGGGACAAGAGACCCAGTACTTC.

This clone has only one observation. The chain employs TRBV28 and TRBJ2-5, with 8 bases matching TRBD2. The J segment lost 7 bases and the V segment lost 1 base, leaving 11 bases of the junction unmatched. The CDR3 has 16 residues. Germline values: CDR1 MDHEN, CDR2 SYDVKM. CDR3 coding DNA: TGTGCCAGCAGTTTATTGGCCGGGGGGGCCGGGTGGACCCAGTACTTC. Translation: CASSLLAGGAGWTQYF.

The CDR3 sequence: CASSLGTASGQPQHF. DNA for the CDR3: TGCGCCAGCAGCTTGGGGACAGCCAGTGGGCAGCCCCAGCATTTT. The gene calls are TRBV5-1 and TRBJ1-5; D might be TRBD1 (6 bases). The ends were cut back, 0 bases at V and 7 bases at J, with 14 bases in the middle. Germline lookup yields CDR1 SGHRS and CDR2 YFSETQ. CDR3 length equals 15 residues.

The V gene is TRBV28, the J gene TRBJ2-3; D is perhaps TRBD2 (6 bases). CDR1 is MDHEN and CDR2 is SYDVKM in the germline V gene. Trimming pared 3 bases from V and 0 bases from J, leaving 13 bases between. The CDR3 covers 16 residues. The CDR3 loop reads CASSFRSGTSTDTQYF. CDR3 coding DNA: TGTGCCAGCAGTTTCCGATCCGGGACTAGCACAGATACGCAGTATTTT.

The J gene is TRBJ2-1, the V gene TRBV5-1, with TRBD1 matching 8 bases. Trimming cost V 3 bases and J 7 bases; bases outside gene matches: 12. The CDR3 contains 16 residues. The germline CDR1 and CDR2 sequences are SGHRS and YFSETQ. CDR3 in amino acids: CASSSLGQGMDNEQFF. CDR3 nucleotide sequence: TGCGCCAGCAGCTCACTAGGACAGGGCATGGATAATGAGCAGTTCTTC.

The CDR3 coding sequence is TGTGCCAGCAGCTTAGGGGACTTTCGTTTTTACAATGAGCAGTTCTTC. Its protein is CASSLGDFRFYNEQFF. The chain has TRBV7-9 and TRBJ2-1, with a possible D match to TRBD2 (6 bases). The CDR3 is 16 residues long. V lost 1 base to trimming and J lost 4 bases, with 14 bases between them. Germline V gives CDR1 SEHNR, CDR2 FQNEAQ (reference sequence).

The chain combines TRBV27 with TRBJ2-7, with D hard to call. The CDR3 is made up of 16 amino acids. CDR1 and CDR2 from the germline V gene are MNHEY and SMNVEV (reference sequence). V was trimmed by 5 bases and J by 3 bases, leaving 20 bases between them. CDR3 region: CASSPGGWAPVYEQYF. For the CDR3, the DNA is TGTGCCAGCAGTCCAGGTGGGTGGGCCCCTGTCTACGAGCAGTACTTC.

This chain links TRBV5-1 with TRBJ2-3; 7 bases line up with TRBD2. The CDR3 is 15 amino acids. Losses at the gene ends were 0 bases for V and 5 bases for J; bases not matched to a gene: 6. In germline, CDR1 is SGHRS, CDR2 YFSETQ. The CDR3 spells CASSLGGLRGDTQYF. The DNA for the CDR3 is TGCGCCAGCAGCTTGGGGGGACTAAGGGGAGATACGCAGTATTTT. Full variable domain (missing parts from reference TRBV5-1 and TRBJ2-3): KAGVTQTPRYLIKTRGQQVTLSCSPISGHRSVSWYQQTPGQGLQFLFEYFSETQRNKGNFPGRFSGRQFSNSRSEMNVSTLELGDSALYLCASSLGGLRGDTQYFGPGTRLTVL.

The rearrangement uses TRBV20-1 and TRBJ2-3; 9 nucleotides line up with TRBD2. Germline CDR1 reads DFQATT; CDR2 reads SNEGSKA (reference sequence). Trimming at V came to 6 bases and at J to 7 bases, leaving 17 bases not matched to a gene. The CDR3 sequence is 16 residues long. CDR3 nucleotide sequence: TGCAGTGCCAGTAAGGGAGCCAGCGGGGGGCTGAATACGCAGTATTTT. Protein sequence: CSASKGASGGLNTQYF.

V is TRBV5-1 and J is TRBJ2-3; 11 positions agree with TRBD2. This CDR3 contains 17 residues. Germline V gene sequence: CDR1 SGHRS, CDR2 YFSETQ. Trimming cost V 4 bases and J 0 bases; bases outside gene matches: 7. The CDR3 DNA reads as TGCGCCAGCAGCCCCGGGACTAGCGGACATAGCACAGATACGCAGTATTTT. Translation: CASSPGTSGHSTDTQYF.

This clone has a single count. The chain recombines TRBV5-1 with TRBJ1-1; tentatively, D is TRBD1 (6 bases). The V and J ends lost 4 bases and 8 bases respectively, with 15 bases between them. The V gene's germline CDR1 is SGHRS and CDR2 YFSETQ. This CDR3 comprises 13 residues. The CDR3 spells CASSLGGALEAFF. CDR3 bases: TGCGCCAGCAGCCTAGGGGGGGCCCTAGAAGCTTTCTTT. Full variable domain (missing parts from reference TRBV5-1 and TRBJ1-1): KAGVTQTPRYLIKTRGQQVTLSCSPISGHRSVSWYQQTPGQGLQFLFEYFSETQRNKGNFPGRFSGRQFSNSRSEMNVSTLELGDSALYLCASSLGGALEAFFGQGTRLTVV.

The CDR3 sequence: CASSSDRIYGYTF. The CDR3 DNA is TGTGCCAGCAGTTCGGACAGGATCTATGGCTACACCTTC. V gene TRBV27 combines with J gene TRBJ1-2; 7 nucleotides agree with TRBD1. Germline loops: CDR1 MNHEY, CDR2 SMNVEV (reference sequence). V shed 4 bases, J shed 4 bases, and the junction held 3 bases outside the gene matches. This CDR3 is 13 amino acids long.

The V call is TRBV11-2, the J call TRBJ2-7, with 8 bases identical to TRBD2. V lost 3 bases and J lost 2; bases outside the gene matches: 18. The CDR3 runs 19 residues. The germline CDR1 and CDR2 sequences are SGHAT and FQNNGV. The CDR3: CASSFGGGGAHLITYEQYF. Written as DNA, the CDR3 is TGTGCCAGCAGCTTCGGGGGGGGCGGAGCCCACCTCATAACCTACGAGCAGTACTTC.

The chain is built from TRBV2 and TRBJ2-7, with D possibly matching TRBD2 (5 bases). The CDR3 is 14 amino acids. V gave up 7 bases and J gave up 3 bases, with 16 bases separating them. The germline V gene has CDR1 SNHLY and CDR2 FYNNEI. CDR3 region: CASIEGSPHYEQYF. DNA for the CDR3: TGTGCCAGCATAGAGGGCTCCCCACACTACGAGCAGTACTTC. The complete variable domain, with remaining parts taken from reference TRBV2 and TRBJ2-7, reads EPEVTQTPSHQVTQMGQEVILRCVPISNHLYFYWYRQILGQKVEFLVSFYNNEISEKSEIFDDQFSVERPDGSNFTLKIRSTKLEDSAMYFCASIEGSPHYEQYFGPGTRLTVT.